Presented here are 29 T cell receptor beta chains from one specimen sequenced in a study of blood T cell repertoires in COVID-19. Clones were sequenced by immunoSEQ multiplex PCR, and TCRdb holds only the in-frame ones, with some missing. The table lists roughly 56,000 clones, more than 85% of them singletons. Sequencing used peripheral blood. These receptors were collected from a man aged 45 to 65 with active COVID-19.

The chain is built from TRBV25-1 and TRBJ2-5; TRBD2 might be the D (6 bases). The CDR3 length is 12 residues. Trimming removed 6 bases from V and 5 bases from J, with 10 bases in between. In germline, CDR1 is MGHDK, CDR2 SYGVNS. The CDR3 loop reads CASSRGRETQYF. The CDR3 DNA sequence: TGTGCCAGCAGCCGGGGGAGGGAGACCCAGTACTTC. Looking up the rest from reference TRBV25-1 and TRBJ2-5 gives the full variable domain: EADIYQTPRYLVIGTGKKITLECSQTMGHDKMYWYQQDPGMELHLIHYSYGVNSTEKGDLSSESTVSRIRTEHFPLTLESARPSHTSQYLCASSRGRETQYFGPGTRLLVL.

The rearrangement links TRBV6-5 to TRBJ1-2; D is unclear. CDR1 is MNHEY and CDR2 is SVGAGI in the germline V gene. Trimming left V 5 bases short and J 1 base short, with 8 bases between. This CDR3 region has 13 residues. The CDR3 DNA sequence: TGTGCCAGCAGTCGAGGGAGTAACTATGGCTACACCTTC. As protein: CASSRGSNYGYTF.

The gene calls are TRBV10-3 and TRBJ2-3, with 7 positions matching TRBD2. This CDR3 is built from 13 residues. Losses at the gene ends were 6 bases for V and 3 bases for J; bases not matched to a gene: 3. Germline CDR1 is ENHRY and CDR2 is SYGVKD. The CDR3: CAIRQRETDTQYF. CDR3 nucleotide sequence: TGTGCCATCAGACAGCGGGAAACAGATACGCAGTATTTT.

V and J are TRBV7-8 and TRBJ1-6; D gene ambiguous. This CDR3 comprises 15 residues. CDR1 is SGHVS and CDR2 is FQNEAQ in the germline V gene. V shed 5 bases and J shed 0 bases, with 8 bases lying between them. The CDR3 DNA follows: TGTGCCAGCAGCCCGCCGGGCTCCTATAATTCACCCCTCCACTTT. It codes for CASSPPGSYNSPLHF.

The rearrangement uses TRBV7-8 and TRBJ2-5; D is perhaps TRBD1 (5 bases). Germline-derived CDR1 and CDR2 are SGHVS and FQNEAQ. With 5 bases removed from V and 4 bases from J, the gap between germline ends came to 14 bases. This CDR3 has 14 residues. The chain's CDR3 is CASSLRTFRETQYF. The CDR3 nucleotides are TGTGCCAGCAGCCTGCGGACATTCAGAGAGACCCAGTACTTC.

The genes are TRBV9 and TRBJ1-6; TRBD1 aligns across 7 bases. V lost 3 bases, J lost 7 bases, and 7 bases stayed unmatched. The CDR3 covers 15 residues. Germline V gene lookup returns CDR1 SGDLS and CDR2 YYNGEE. CDR3 protein: CASSASGGTNSPLHF. CDR3 DNA sequence: TGTGCCAGCAGCGCCTCAGGGGGGACCAATTCACCCCTCCACTTT.

This clone occurred a few times. The chain combines TRBV9 with TRBJ2-3; a possible D gene is TRBD2 (7 bases). Trimming left V 0 bases short and J 1 base short, with 12 bases between. CDR1 is SGDLS, CDR2 YYNGEE, per germline. This CDR3 comprises 16 residues. In DNA form, the CDR3 reads TGTGCCAGCAGCGTAGGGGGCGGGGGCCGCACAGATACGCAGTATTTT. As protein: CASSVGGGGRTDTQYF.

The J gene is TRBJ1-2, the V gene TRBV4-2; TRBD1 might be the D (5 bases). Trimming shortened V by 3 bases and J by 6 bases, and 14 bases separated the two germline ends. CDR3 size: 14 residues. Germline CDR1 reads LGHNA; CDR2 reads YNFKEQ. In nucleotides, the CDR3 is TGTGCCAGCAGCCAGGGGGGTCACGCAGATGGCTACACCTTC. Translated: CASSQGGHADGYTF.

This chain joins TRBV7-2 and TRBJ2-1, with a weak D call TRBD2 (7 bases). The V gene lost 2 bases and the J gene lost 2 bases, with 16 bases spanning the gap. This CDR3 is built from 17 residues. Germline CDR1 and CDR2: SGHTA and FQGNSA. The CDR3 here is CASSLRGASGTYNEQFF. In nucleotides, the CDR3 is TGTGCCAGCAGCTTACGGGGGGCTAGCGGTACCTACAATGAGCAGTTCTTC.

V usage is TRBV30 and J usage is TRBJ2-3; 8 bases match TRBD2. V lost 1 base and J lost 6; bases outside the gene matches: 3. Germline values: CDR1 GTSNPN, CDR2 SVGIG (reference sequence). The CDR3 is made up of 13 amino acids. The CDR3 here is CAWSAGGLDTQYF. CDR3 in DNA: TGTGCCTGGAGTGCGGGGGGGCTTGATACGCAGTATTTT.

The CDR3 sequence is CASSSGRARQETQYF. In DNA, the CDR3 is TGTGCCAGCAGTAGCGGGAGGGCCAGGCAAGAGACCCAGTACTTC. The V and J genes are TRBV6-5 and TRBJ2-5, with TRBD2 identical over 10 bases. The CDR3 is 15 residues long. J was trimmed by 2 bases and V by 5 bases; bases with no gene match: 5. The germline gives CDR1 MNHEY, CDR2 SVGAGI.

This chain connects TRBV5-8 to TRBJ2-3, with 10 bases lining up with TRBD2. Germline V CDR1 and CDR2: SGHTS, YDEGEE. There are 15 residues in the CDR3. The J segment lost 3 bases and the V segment lost 6 bases, leaving 7 bases of the junction unmatched. The CDR3 DNA reads TGTGCCAGCACCCAAGCGGGAGGGATTACAGATACGCAGTATTTT. Protein: CASTQAGGITDTQYF.

The chain couples TRBV2 to TRBJ2-2, with 7 bases matching TRBD2. This CDR3 has 14 residues. CDR1 is SNHLY and CDR2 is FYNNEI in the germline V gene. V lost 7 bases, J lost 5 bases, and 7 bases stayed unmatched. The CDR3 is CASIWLAETGELFF. The CDR3 DNA follows: TGTGCCAGCATCTGGCTAGCGGAAACCGGGGAGCTGTTTTTT.

The chain joins TRBV28 to TRBJ1-5; no clear D. The CDR3 loop spans 12 amino acids. Germline CDR1 reads MDHEN; CDR2 reads SYDVKM. V dropped 2 bases and J dropped 6 bases, with 5 bases sitting between them. CDR3 in DNA: TGTGCCAGCAGTTTAATGAGTCAGCCCCAGCATTTT. Amino acids: CASSLMSQPQHF.

This clone was recorded once. This chain joins TRBV9 and TRBJ2-5; D may be TRBD1 (6 bases). V was shortened by 2 bases and J by 4 bases, with 15 bases between the two germline ends. Germline-derived CDR1 and CDR2 are SGDLS and YYNGEE. The CDR3 is made up of 15 amino acids. In DNA, the CDR3 is TGTGCCAGCAGCGTCCGGTGGGGGCCTGGAGAGACCCAGTACTTC. Its translation: CASSVRWGPGETQYF.

The V call is TRBV9, the J call TRBJ2-3; D is possibly TRBD2 (5 bases). V was shortened by 0 bases and J by 2 bases, with 7 bases between the two germline ends. The CDR3 is made up of 14 amino acids. Germline V gene lookup returns CDR1 SGDLS and CDR2 YYNGEE. CDR3 sequence (DNA): TGTGCCAGCAGCGTAGGTAGCGACACAGATACGCAGTATTTT. It translates to CASSVGSDTDTQYF.

The V gene is TRBV7-6, the J gene TRBJ2-7, with TRBD2 identical over 10 bases. Germline assignment: CDR1 SGHVS and CDR2 FNYEAQ. Unmatched junction bases numbered 1, after V lost 0 bases and J lost 2 bases. CDR3 length: 15 amino acids. The CDR3 DNA follows: TGTGCCAGCAGCTTAGCAGCGGGAGGGCCCTACGAGCAGTACTTC. Its protein product is CASSLAAGGPYEQYF.

The chain joins TRBV7-9 to TRBJ2-7, with 7 nucleotides matching TRBD1. CDR1 and CDR2 from the germline V gene are SEHNR and FQNEAQ (reference sequence). With V trimmed by 1 base and J by 3 bases, 0 bases remained unmatched. The CDR3 has 13 amino acids. The CDR3 DNA sequence: TGTGCCAGCAGCTTAGGGGACAGCTACGAGCAGTACTTC. This codes for CASSLGDSYEQYF.

The chain has TRBV7-2 and TRBJ2-3; 13 nucleotides agree with TRBD2. CDR3 length: 19 residues. CDR1 SGHTA and CDR2 FQGNSA come from the germline V gene. The J segment lost 3 bases and the V segment lost 0 bases, leaving 9 bases of the junction unmatched. Written as DNA, the CDR3 is TGTGCCAGCAGCTTAGCTGTACTAGCGGGGGGGCGTGGTACAGATACGCAGTATTTT. Translated: CASSLAVLAGGRGTDTQYF. Filled out from reference TRBV7-2 and TRBJ2-3, the complete variable domain reads GAGVSQSPSNKVTEKGKDVELRCDPISGHTALYWYRQSLGQGLEFLIYFQGNSAPDKSGLPSDRFSAERTGGSVSTLTIQRTQQEDSAVYLCASSLAVLAGGRGTDTQYFGPGTRLTVL.

The chain employs TRBV7-3 and TRBJ2-2; tentatively, D is TRBD2 (6 bases). Germline-derived CDR1 and CDR2 are SGHTA and FQGTGA. Trimming removed 5 bases from V and 1 base from J, with 8 bases in between. The CDR3 is 14 amino acids. The DNA of the CDR3 is TGTGCCAGCAGCCCCGGGGGGAACACCGGGGAGCTGTTTTTT. This codes for CASSPGGNTGELFF.

The gene calls are TRBV7-6 and TRBJ2-5; 8 bases map to TRBD2. Per the germline V gene, CDR1 is SGHVS and CDR2 is FNYEAQ. The CDR3 totals 15 residues. V shed 2 bases, J shed 5 bases, and the junction held 7 bases outside the gene matches. CDR3 in DNA: TGTGCCAGCAGCTTAACGGGAGGGCCGGGGGAGACCCAGTACTTC. This gives the protein CASSLTGGPGETQYF. The full variable domain, rest sourced from reference TRBV7-6 and TRBJ2-5, is GAGVSQSPRYKVTKRGQDVALRCDPISGHVSLYWYRQALGQGPEFLTYFNYEAQQDKSGLPNDRFSAERPEGSISTLTIQRTEQRDSAMYRCASSLTGGPGETQYFGPGTRLLVL.

V is TRBV27 and J is TRBJ1-1, with 9 bases identical to TRBD1. Germline loops: CDR1 MNHEY, CDR2 SMNVEV (reference sequence). The V and J ends lost 6 bases and 1 base, in that order; junction bases with no gene match: 6. The CDR3 runs 15 residues. Here the CDR3 reads CASRRGQGPNTEAFF. The CDR3 nucleotides read TGTGCCAGCAGGAGAGGACAGGGGCCGAACACTGAAGCTTTCTTT.

The gene calls are TRBV7-9 and TRBJ1-2; weak D call: TRBD1 (6 bases). The germline CDR1 and CDR2 sequences are SEHNR and FQNEAQ (reference sequence). There are 14 residues in the CDR3. With 8 bases removed from V and 1 base from J, the gap between germline ends came to 14 bases. The CDR3 loop is CASVRTEYNYGYTF. Here the CDR3 DNA reads TGTGCCAGCGTACGGACAGAATATAACTATGGCTACACCTTC. Filled out from reference TRBV7-9 and TRBJ1-2, the complete variable domain reads DTGVSQNPRHKITKRGQNVTFRCDPISEHNRLYWYRQTLGQGPEFLTYFQNEAQLEKSRLLSDRFSAERPKGSFSTLEIQRTEQGDSAMYLCASVRTEYNYGYTFGSGTRLTVV.

In its sample, this clone was seen once. The chain carries TRBV3-1 (or the pseudogene TRBV3-2) and TRBJ1-3; no reliable D call. The CDR3 loop spans 17 amino acids. The germline V gene has CDR1 LGHDT and CDR2 YNNKEL (reference sequence). The V and J ends lost 2 bases and 0 bases respectively, with 14 bases between them. The CDR3 DNA follows: TGTGCCAGCAGCCAACGGCCTGGACTGAACTCTGGAAACACCATATATTTT. Amino acid sequence: CASSQRPGLNSGNTIYF.

V usage is TRBV6-2 or TRBV6-3 and J usage is TRBJ2-2, with D tentatively TRBD1 (5 bases). Germline V gene data show CDR1 as MNHEY and CDR2 as SVGEGT. The CDR3 loop spans 18 amino acids. The V end was cut by 0 bases, the J end by 1 base, with 15 bases between. CDR3 in DNA: TGTGCCAGCAGTTACTCGATGTTCATGACAGAGAACACCGGGGAGCTGTTTTTT. This encodes CASSYSMFMTENTGELFF.

This chain connects TRBV7-9 to TRBJ2-1; 7 nucleotides agree with TRBD1. V lost 4 bases and J lost 12; bases outside the gene matches: 6. Germline V lookup: CDR1 SEHNR, CDR2 FQNEAQ (reference sequence). CDR3 length: 12 residues. CDR3 residues: CASSSTGDRQFF. Here the CDR3 DNA reads TGTGCCAGCAGCTCCACAGGGGACAGGCAGTTCTTC.

V gene TRBV19 combines with J gene TRBJ1-2, with TRBD1 matching over 7 bases. V dropped 1 base and J dropped 7; count of bases not matched to a gene: 9. There are 15 residues in the CDR3. CDR1 is LNHDA and CDR2 is SQIVND in the germline V gene (reference sequence). CDR3 amino acids: CASSIGVDRTSGYTF. CDR3 nucleotides: TGTGCCAGTAGTATAGGGGTGGACAGGACTTCTGGCTACACCTTC.

J is TRBJ1-1 and V is TRBV28, with D perhaps TRBD1 (6 bases). Germline CDR1 reads MDHEN; CDR2 reads SYDVKM. The CDR3 is 15 residues long. The V end was cut by 2 bases, the J end by 0 bases, with 10 bases between. CDR3 nucleotide sequence: TGTGCCAGCAGTTTAGGGGGCCCGTTGAACACTGAAGCTTTCTTT. This gives the protein CASSLGGPLNTEAFF.

CDR3 sequence: CASSIAGGVNQPQHF. CDR3 DNA: TGTGCCAGTAGTATAGCAGGAGGGGTCAATCAGCCCCAGCATTTT. The chain uses TRBV19 and TRBJ1-5; weak D call: TRBD1 (5 bases). The ends were cut back, 1 base at V and 3 bases at J, with 10 bases in the middle. Germline values: CDR1 LNHDA, CDR2 SQIVND (reference sequence). CDR3 length: 15 residues.